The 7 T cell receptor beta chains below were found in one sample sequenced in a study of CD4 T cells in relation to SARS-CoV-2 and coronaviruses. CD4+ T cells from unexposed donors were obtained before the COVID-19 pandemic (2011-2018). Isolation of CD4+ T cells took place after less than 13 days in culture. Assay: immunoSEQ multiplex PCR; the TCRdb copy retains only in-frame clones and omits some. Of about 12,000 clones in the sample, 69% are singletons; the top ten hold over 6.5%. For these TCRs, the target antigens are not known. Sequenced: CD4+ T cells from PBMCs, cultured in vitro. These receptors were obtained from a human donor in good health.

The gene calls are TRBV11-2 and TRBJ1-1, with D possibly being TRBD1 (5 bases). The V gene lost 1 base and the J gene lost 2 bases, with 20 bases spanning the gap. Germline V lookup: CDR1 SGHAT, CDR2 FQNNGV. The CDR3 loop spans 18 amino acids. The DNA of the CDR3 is TGTGCCAGCAGCTTAGTTGGTGGGTCGGGGACGGGAAACACTGAAGCTTTCTTT. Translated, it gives CASSLVGGSGTGNTEAFF.

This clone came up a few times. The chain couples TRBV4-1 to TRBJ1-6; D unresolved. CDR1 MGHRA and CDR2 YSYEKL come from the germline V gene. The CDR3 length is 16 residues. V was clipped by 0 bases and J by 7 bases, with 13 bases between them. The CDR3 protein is CASSQDIGRGNSPLHF. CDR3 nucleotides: TGCGCCAGCAGCCAAGATATCGGGCGGGGAAATTCACCCCTCCACTTT.

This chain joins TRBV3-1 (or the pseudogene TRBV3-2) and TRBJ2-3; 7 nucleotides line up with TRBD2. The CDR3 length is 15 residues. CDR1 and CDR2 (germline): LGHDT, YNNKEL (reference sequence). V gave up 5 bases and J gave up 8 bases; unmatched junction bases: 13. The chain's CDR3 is CASSRDGAGERTQYF. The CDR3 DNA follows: TGTGCCAGCAGCAGAGACGGGGCGGGAGAGCGTACGCAGTATTTT.

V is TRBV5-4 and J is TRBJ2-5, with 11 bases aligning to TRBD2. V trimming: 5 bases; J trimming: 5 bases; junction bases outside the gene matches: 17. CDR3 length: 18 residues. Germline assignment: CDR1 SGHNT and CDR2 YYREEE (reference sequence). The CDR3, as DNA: TGTGCCAGCAGACCCAGGATTTTAGCGGGAGGGCCGATCGAGACCCAGTACTTC. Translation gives CASRPRILAGGPIETQYF.

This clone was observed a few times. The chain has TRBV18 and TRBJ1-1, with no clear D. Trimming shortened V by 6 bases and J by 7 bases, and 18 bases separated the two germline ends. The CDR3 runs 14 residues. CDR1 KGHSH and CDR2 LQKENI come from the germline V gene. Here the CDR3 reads CASSPSGEGSEAFF. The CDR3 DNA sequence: TGTGCCAGCTCTCCATCAGGAGAAGGTAGTGAAGCTTTCTTT.

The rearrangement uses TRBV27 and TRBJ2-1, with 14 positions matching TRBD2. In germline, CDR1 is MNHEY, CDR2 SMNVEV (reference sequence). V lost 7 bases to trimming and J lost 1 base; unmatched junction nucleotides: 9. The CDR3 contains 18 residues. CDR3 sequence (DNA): TGTGCCAGCAACGGACTAGCGGGGGGCACTGCGTCCTACAATGAGCAGTTCTTC. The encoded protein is CASNGLAGGTASYNEQFF.

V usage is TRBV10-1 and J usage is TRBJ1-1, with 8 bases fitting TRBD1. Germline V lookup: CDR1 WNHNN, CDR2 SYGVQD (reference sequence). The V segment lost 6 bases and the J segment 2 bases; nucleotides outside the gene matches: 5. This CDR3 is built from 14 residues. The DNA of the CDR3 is TGCGCCAGCAGCCCGGGACAGGCCAACACTGAAGCTTTCTTT. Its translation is CASSPGQANTEAFF.